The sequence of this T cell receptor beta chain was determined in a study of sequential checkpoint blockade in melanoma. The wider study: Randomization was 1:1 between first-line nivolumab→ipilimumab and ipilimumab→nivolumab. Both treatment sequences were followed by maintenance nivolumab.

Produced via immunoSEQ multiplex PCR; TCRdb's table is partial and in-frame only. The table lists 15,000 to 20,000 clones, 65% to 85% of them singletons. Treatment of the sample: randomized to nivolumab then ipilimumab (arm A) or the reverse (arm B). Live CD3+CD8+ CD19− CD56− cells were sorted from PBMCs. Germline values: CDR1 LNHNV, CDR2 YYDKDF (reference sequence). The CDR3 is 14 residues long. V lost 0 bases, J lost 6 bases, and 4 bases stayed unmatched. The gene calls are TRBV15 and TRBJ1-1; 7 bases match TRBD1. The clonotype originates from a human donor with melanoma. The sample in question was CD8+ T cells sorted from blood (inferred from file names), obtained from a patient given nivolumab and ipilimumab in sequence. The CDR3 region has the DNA TGTGCCACCAGCAGAGATCAGGGGGTCTCTGAAGCTTTCTTT. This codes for CATSRDQGVSEAFF.